This is a list of T cell receptor beta chains from one sample in a study of shared clonotypes between healthy human individuals. Sequencing used immunoSEQ multiplex PCR; TCRdb keeps in-frame clones, though not all of them. The table lists about 1 million clones, about 80% of them singletons. Sequenced input: memory CD4+ T cells sorted from blood. The receptor source for this set is a man aged 18 to 29 in good health. Each CDR3 is given with its conserved first and last residue. D genes are given only for firm matches. Some rows have no size entry. The others give once, few or many, or a class for an expanded clone.

j_gene: TRBJ1-2
d_gene: NA
abundance: NA
len: 15
v_gene: TRBV7-2
CDR3aa: CASSLALGTTHGYTF
CDR3nt: TGTGCCAGCAGCTTAGCGCTGGGGACCACCCATGGCTACACCTTC

j_gene: TRBJ2-1
d_gene: NA
abundance: few
len: 15
v_gene: TRBV18
CDR3aa: CASSASSSSYNEQFF
CDR3nt: TGTGCCAGCTCGGCTAGCTCGAGCTCCTACAATGAGCAGTTCTTC

j_gene: TRBJ1-2
d_gene: NA
abundance: NA
len: 13
v_gene: TRBV5-4
CDR3aa: CASNPGRTYGYTF
CDR3nt: TGTGCCAGTAATCCGGGACGGACGTATGGCTACACCTTC

j_gene: TRBJ1-6
d_gene: NA
abundance: NA
len: 15
v_gene: TRBV4-1
CDR3aa: CASSQDAGSSSPLHF
CDR3nt: TGCGCCAGCAGCCAAGATGCAGGGTCGTCTTCACCCCTCCACTTT

j_gene: TRBJ1-4
d_gene: TRBD1
abundance: NA
len: 15
v_gene: TRBV6-5
CDR3aa: CASKGQGAIREKLFF
CDR3nt: TGTGCCAGCAAGGGACAGGGGGCTATTCGGGAAAAACTGTTTTTT

j_gene: TRBJ2-7
d_gene: NA
abundance: NA
len: 15
v_gene: TRBV7-2
CDR3aa: CASSKPSGQSYEQYF
CDR3nt: TGTGCCAGCAGCAAACCTTCTGGACAGTCCTACGAGCAGTACTTC

j_gene: TRBJ2-5
d_gene: TRBD2
abundance: NA
len: 16
v_gene: TRBV9
CDR3aa: CASSVGSGGGQETQYF
CDR3nt: TGTGCCAGCAGCGTAGGCAGCGGGGGGGGTCAAGAGACCCAGTACTTC

j_gene: TRBJ2-3
d_gene: TRBD1
abundance: NA
len: 14
v_gene: TRBV5-1
CDR3aa: CASSRRQGVDTQYF
CDR3nt: TGCGCCAGCAGCAGGAGACAGGGGGTCGATACGCAGTATTTT

j_gene: TRBJ2-2
d_gene: NA
abundance: few
len: 16
v_gene: TRBV27
CDR3aa: CASRLERLGDTGELFF
CDR3nt: TGTGCCAGCAGGCTAGAGAGGTTGGGAGACACCGGGGAGCTGTTTTTT

j_gene: TRBJ1-4
d_gene: NA
abundance: NA
len: 15
v_gene: TRBV11-2
CDR3aa: CASSQFQVGNEKLFF
CDR3nt: TGTGCCAGCAGCCAGTTCCAAGTTGGTAATGAAAAACTGTTTTTT

j_gene: TRBJ2-5
d_gene: NA
abundance: NA
len: 15
v_gene: TRBV5-4
CDR3aa: CASSLPGMAQETQYF
CDR3nt: TGTGCCAGCAGCTTGCCGGGGATGGCCCAAGAGACCCAGTACTTC

j_gene: TRBJ1-6
d_gene: NA
abundance: NA
len: 14
v_gene: TRBV28
CDR3aa: CASSFGGHNSPLHF
CDR3nt: TGTGCCAGCAGTTTCGGGGGCCATAATTCACCCCTCCACTTT

j_gene: TRBJ2-3
d_gene: NA
abundance: NA
len: 14
v_gene: TRBV2
CDR3aa: CASSETVLTDTQYF
CDR3nt: TGTGCCAGCAGTGAAACTGTTCTCACAGATACGCAGTATTTT

j_gene: TRBJ2-3
d_gene: TRBD1
abundance: NA
len: 16
v_gene: TRBV5-6
CDR3aa: CASSLRTGLSTDTQYF
CDR3nt: TGTGCCAGCAGCTTACGGACAGGGTTGTCCACAGATACGCAGTATTTT

j_gene: TRBJ1-1
d_gene: TRBD1
abundance: few
len: 15
v_gene: TRBV5-1
CDR3aa: CASRTAGTGSTEAFF
CDR3nt: TGCGCCAGCAGAACTGCCGGGACAGGGTCCACTGAAGCTTTCTTT

j_gene: TRBJ1-6
d_gene: TRBD1
abundance: few
len: 15
v_gene: TRBV6-1
CDR3aa: CASIQDRGNNSPLHF
CDR3nt: TGTGCCAGCATTCAGGACAGGGGAAACAATTCACCCCTCCACTTT

j_gene: TRBJ2-7
d_gene: TRBD2
abundance: NA
len: 15
v_gene: TRBV14
CDR3aa: CASRRLAGEAYEQYF
CDR3nt: TGTGCCAGCAGGAGACTAGCGGGAGAGGCCTACGAGCAGTACTTC

j_gene: TRBJ2-5
d_gene: NA
abundance: NA
len: 14
v_gene: TRBV7-8
CDR3aa: CASSLFVDQETQYF
CDR3nt: TGTGCCAGCAGCTTATTCGTGGACCAAGAGACCCAGTACTTC

j_gene: TRBJ1-1
d_gene: NA
abundance: NA
len: 13
v_gene: TRBV5-1
CDR3aa: CASSLSRNTEAFF
CDR3nt: TGCGCCAGCAGCTTGTCGCGGAACACTGAAGCTTTCTTT